This TCR beta chain was recorded in a study of T cell responses to AZD1222 COVID-19 vaccine. Germline assignment: CDR1 SNHLY and CDR2 FYNNEI. The CDR3 totals 16 residues. The ends were cut back, 5 bases at V and 1 base at J, with 14 bases in the middle. TCRdb keeps only in-frame clones here, not all; method: immunoSEQ multiplex PCR. Of approximately 65,000 clones in the sample, about 80% are singletons; the top ten hold around 10%. This TCR derives from an adult in good health. The sequencing here drew on peripheral blood, taken on day 0 of AZD1222 vaccination. The chain carries TRBV2 and TRBJ2-2; D perhaps matches TRBD1 (6 bases). As DNA, the CDR3 is TGTGCCAGCAGTCGTACCGGGACAAGGAACACCGGGGAGCTGTTTTTT. It encodes CASSRTGTRNTGELFF.